A selection of T cell receptor beta chains follows, all from one sample in a study of blood T cell repertoires in COVID-19. Libraries were prepared by immunoSEQ multiplex PCR; TCRdb keeps only in-frame clonotypes and omits some of them. Of 200,000 to 250,000 clones detected, roughly four fifths appear once; the ten largest clones hold about 3.4%. Sequenced material: PBMCs or T cells enriched from blood (not recorded which). Receptors originate from a woman between 55 and 75 years old who had recovered from COVID-19. Both conserved end residues are part of each CDR3.

CDR3 length	V gene	CDR3 protein
11	TRBV6-5	CASFLYNEQFF
18	TRBV16	CASSWGGDVSSYNSPLHF
13	TRBV7-3	CASSLAGAQGYTF
15	TRBV14	CASSRSGKVWGELFF
14	TRBV3-1/TRBV3-2	CASSQEQGGEKLFF
23	TRBV4-2	CASSRGLTGQGPNEIATNEKLFF
15	TRBV4-3	CASSQVRRGNTEAFF
13	TRBV5-4	CASSFLKGNTIYF
15	TRBV2	CASSERGRGNGEQFF
13	TRBV11-3	CASSYLEGYEQFF
11	TRBV7-3	CASSFTEEQYF
19	TRBV5-1	CASSLGVHRGIESTGELFF
10	TRBV19	CASGQYGYTF
16	TRBV19	CASSFAGGSLENIQYF
15	TRBV4-2	CASSQLAGHTDTQYF
14	TRBV5-6	CASSFGTGGHGYTF
13	TRBV5-1	CASWGVNQETQYF
17	TRBV6-1	CASSEDLRGHSGNTIYF
12	TRBV4-1	CASSHQGGEQYF
16	TRBV5-4	CASSLVLAGGVDTQYF
15	TRBV2	CASSEGAGRNSPLHF
15	TRBV27	CASSSVDYLQETQYF
13	TRBV19	CASNIMRNTEAFF
14	TRBV11-1	CASRLDRVNTEAFF
12	TRBV28	CASSLPPDRLLF
19	TRBV15	CATSRERPGLAGIGYEQYF
11	TRBV29-1	CSVAQGQAAFF
14	TRBV7-2	CASSSGQGGYEQYF
15	TRBV7-2	CASSSVGQGPYEQYF
13	TRBV12-3/TRBV12-4	CASSLGPGTEAFF
15	TRBV7-2	CASSLSGGHTDTQYF
18	TRBV7-6	CASSLVPPGLPYTGELFF
14	TRBV7-2	CASSSSGGGTEAFF
15	TRBV5-1	CASSGGNNLSDEQFF
15	TRBV2	CASSEGPRQGETQYF
15	TRBV4-2	CASSHLAQGNTEAFF
13	TRBV9	CASTLSGTGELFF
16	TRBV3-1/TRBV3-2	CASSPGLAGGQDTQYF
17	TRBV3-1/TRBV3-2	CASSQGASASGANVLTF
17	TRBV5-4	CASSLDSPGTSLSGYTF
14	TRBV9	CASSVTGEWTEAFF
12	TRBV29-1	CSDGQGARGYTF
17	TRBV6-7	CASSLRKPSGLVYEQFF
15	TRBV5-4	CASRISQDLTYEQYF
14	TRBV6-5	CASSYGRDTDTQYF
16	TRBV10-3	CAISDSDRGHNYGYTF
19	TRBV19	CASKSFEGAGGPSYNEQFF